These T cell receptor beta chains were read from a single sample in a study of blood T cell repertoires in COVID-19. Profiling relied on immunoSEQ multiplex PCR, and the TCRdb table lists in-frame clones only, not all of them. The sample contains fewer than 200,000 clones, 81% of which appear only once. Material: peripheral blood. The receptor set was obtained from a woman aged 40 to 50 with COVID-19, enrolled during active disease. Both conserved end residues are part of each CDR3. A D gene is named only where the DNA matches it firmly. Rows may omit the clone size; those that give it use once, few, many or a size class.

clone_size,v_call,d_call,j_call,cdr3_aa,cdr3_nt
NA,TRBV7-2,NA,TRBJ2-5,CASSAGGQETQYF,TGTGCCAGCAGCGCCGGGGGTCAAGAGACCCAGTACTTC
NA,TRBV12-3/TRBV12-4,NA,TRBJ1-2,CASSPDSNYGYTF,TGTGCCAGCAGCCCCGACAGTAACTATGGCTACACCTTC
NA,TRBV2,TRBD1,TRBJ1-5,CASSGQGVQPQHF,TGTGCCAGCAGCGGACAGGGTGTACAGCCCCAGCATTTT
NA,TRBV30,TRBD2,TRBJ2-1,CAWRGLGTSGGAWDEQFF,TGTGCCTGGAGGGGACTCGGGACTAGCGGGGGGGCCTGGGATGAGCAGTTCTTC
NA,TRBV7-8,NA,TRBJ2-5,CASSLVTAGTQYF,TGTGCCAGCAGCTTAGTTACCGCAGGGACCCAGTACTTC
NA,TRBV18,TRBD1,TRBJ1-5,CASSPGTANQPQHF,TGTGCCAGCTCACCCGGGACAGCCAATCAGCCCCAGCATTTT
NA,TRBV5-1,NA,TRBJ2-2,CASSLEAGNTGELFF,TGCGCCAGCAGCTTGGAGGCAGGTAACACCGGGGAGCTGTTTTTT
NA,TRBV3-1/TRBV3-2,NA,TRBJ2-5,CASSHLALLYQETQYF,TGTGCCAGCAGCCATTTAGCCCTCCTGTACCAAGAGACCCAGTACTTC
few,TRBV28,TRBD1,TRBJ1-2,CATYQGVLNNYGYTF,TGTGCCACCTATCAGGGGGTTTTAAATAACTATGGCTACACCTTC
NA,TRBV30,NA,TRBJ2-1,CAWSVTIGEQFF,TGTGCCTGGAGTGTCACCATCGGTGAGCAGTTCTTC
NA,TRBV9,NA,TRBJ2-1,CASSASPGLGEQFF,TGTGCCAGCAGCGCCTCGCCGGGGTTAGGTGAGCAGTTCTTC
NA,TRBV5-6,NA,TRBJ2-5,CASSMRGVWEETQYF,TGTGCCAGCAGCATGCGCGGAGTTTGGGAAGAGACCCAGTACTTC
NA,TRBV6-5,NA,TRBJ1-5,CASMPGVGGRQPQHF,TGTGCCAGCATGCCAGGGGTTGGTGGGCGACAGCCCCAGCATTTT
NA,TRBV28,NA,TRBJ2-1,CASSEYNEQFF,TGTGCCAGCAGTGAGTACAATGAGCAGTTCTTC
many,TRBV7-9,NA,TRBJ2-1,CASSLAGRASSYNEQFF,TGTGCCAGCAGCTTAGCGGGCAGGGCAAGCTCCTACAATGAGCAGTTCTTC
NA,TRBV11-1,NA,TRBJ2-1,CASTRTPSYNEQFF,TGTGCCAGCACCCGGACTCCTTCCTACAATGAGCAGTTCTTC
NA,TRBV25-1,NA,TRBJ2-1,CANAGTSPTRSSYNEQFF,TGTGCCAACGCGGGGACTTCCCCCACCCGAAGCTCCTACAATGAGCAGTTCTTC
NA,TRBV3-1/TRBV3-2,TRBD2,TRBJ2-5,CASSLWLGEGQETQYF,TGTGCCAGCAGCCTCTGGTTGGGGGAGGGCCAAGAGACCCAGTACTTC
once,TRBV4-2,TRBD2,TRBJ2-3,CASSQRALGTSGGPGTQYF,TGTGCCAGCAGCCAGAGGGCCTTGGGGACTAGCGGAGGTCCGGGTACGCAGTATTTT
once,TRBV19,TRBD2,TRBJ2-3,CASSPGTSGRTDTQYF,TGTGCCAGTAGTCCAGGGACTAGCGGGCGCACAGATACGCAGTATTTT
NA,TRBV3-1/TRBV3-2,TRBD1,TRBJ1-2,CASSHRSQGLDGYTF,TGTGCCAGCAGCCACCGATCACAGGGGTTGGATGGCTACACCTTC
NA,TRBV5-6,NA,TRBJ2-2,CASSHWPDNAGELFF,TGTGCCAGCAGCCATTGGCCAGATAACGCCGGGGAGCTGTTTTTT
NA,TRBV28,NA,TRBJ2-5,CASSLSRWELETQYF,TGTGCCAGCAGTTTATCGAGGTGGGAGCTGGAGACCCAGTACTTC
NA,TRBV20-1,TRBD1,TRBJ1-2,CSAFTGVGYTF,TGCAGTGCTTTTACAGGGGTCGGCTACACCTTC
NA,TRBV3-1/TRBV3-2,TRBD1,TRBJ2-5,CASSPWDSWETQYF,TGTGCCAGCAGCCCCTGGGACAGTTGGGAGACCCAGTACTTC
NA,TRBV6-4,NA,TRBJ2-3,CASRQAPSTDTQYF,TGTGCCAGCAGGCAGGCCCCTAGCACAGATACGCAGTATTTT
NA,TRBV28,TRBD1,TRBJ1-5,CASSPRQGFQPQHF,TGTGCCAGCAGTCCCCGACAGGGGTTTCAGCCCCAGCATTTT
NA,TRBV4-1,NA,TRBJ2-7,CASSQDDGSSYEQYF,TGCGCCAGCAGCCAAGATGACGGGAGTTCCTACGAGCAGTACTTC
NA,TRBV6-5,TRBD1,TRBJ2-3,CASSRTGQDTQYF,TGTGCCAGCAGTCGGACAGGGCAAGATACGCAGTATTTT
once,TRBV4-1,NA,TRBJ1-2,CASSQASGQNYGYTF,TGCGCCAGCAGCCAAGCGTCGGGACAAAACTATGGCTACACCTTC
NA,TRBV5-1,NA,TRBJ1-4,CASSLMAVNEKLFF,TGCGCCAGCAGCTTGATGGCAGTAAATGAAAAACTGTTTTTT
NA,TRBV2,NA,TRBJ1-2,CASIGEVGIGYTF,TGTGCCAGCATCGGGGAGGTGGGGATCGGCTACACCTTC
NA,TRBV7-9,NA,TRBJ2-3,CASSLGTTNTQYF,TGTGCCAGCAGCTTAGGTACTACCAATACGCAGTATTTT
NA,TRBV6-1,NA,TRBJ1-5,CASSEQYSNQPQHF,TGTGCCAGCAGTGAACAGTATAGCAATCAGCCCCAGCATTTT
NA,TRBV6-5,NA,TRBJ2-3,CASKTIAHTDTQYF,TGTGCCAGCAAGACGATAGCACACACAGATACGCAGTATTTT
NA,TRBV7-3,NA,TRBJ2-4,CASSQGGAKNIQYF,TGTGCCAGCAGTCAAGGAGGTGCCAAAAACATTCAGTACTTC
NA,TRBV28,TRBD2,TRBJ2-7,CASSATSGRSYEQYF,TGTGCCAGCAGTGCCACTAGCGGGAGATCCTACGAGCAGTACTTC
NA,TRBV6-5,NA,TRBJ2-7,CASSLKQGHEQYF,TGTGCCAGCAGCCTAAAACAGGGTCACGAGCAGTACTTC
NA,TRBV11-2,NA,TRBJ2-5,CASSLGSGGETQYF,TGTGCCAGCAGCTTAGGGTCTGGAGGAGAGACCCAGTACTTC
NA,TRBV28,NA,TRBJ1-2,CASSLGHYGYTF,TGTGCCAGCAGTTTAGGGCACTATGGCTACACCTTC
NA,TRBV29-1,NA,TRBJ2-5,CSVTVETQYF,TGCAGCGTTACTGTAGAGACCCAGTACTTC
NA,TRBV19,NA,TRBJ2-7,CASSWGLEQYF,TGTGCCAGTAGTTGGGGGCTTGAGCAGTACTTC
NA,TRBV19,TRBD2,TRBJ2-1,CASRTSFNEQFF,TGTGCCAGCCGGACTAGCTTCAATGAGCAGTTCTTC
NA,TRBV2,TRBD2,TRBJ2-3,CASSELLPGRADTQYF,TGTGCCAGCAGTGAACTGCTGCCAGGGAGGGCAGATACGCAGTATTTT